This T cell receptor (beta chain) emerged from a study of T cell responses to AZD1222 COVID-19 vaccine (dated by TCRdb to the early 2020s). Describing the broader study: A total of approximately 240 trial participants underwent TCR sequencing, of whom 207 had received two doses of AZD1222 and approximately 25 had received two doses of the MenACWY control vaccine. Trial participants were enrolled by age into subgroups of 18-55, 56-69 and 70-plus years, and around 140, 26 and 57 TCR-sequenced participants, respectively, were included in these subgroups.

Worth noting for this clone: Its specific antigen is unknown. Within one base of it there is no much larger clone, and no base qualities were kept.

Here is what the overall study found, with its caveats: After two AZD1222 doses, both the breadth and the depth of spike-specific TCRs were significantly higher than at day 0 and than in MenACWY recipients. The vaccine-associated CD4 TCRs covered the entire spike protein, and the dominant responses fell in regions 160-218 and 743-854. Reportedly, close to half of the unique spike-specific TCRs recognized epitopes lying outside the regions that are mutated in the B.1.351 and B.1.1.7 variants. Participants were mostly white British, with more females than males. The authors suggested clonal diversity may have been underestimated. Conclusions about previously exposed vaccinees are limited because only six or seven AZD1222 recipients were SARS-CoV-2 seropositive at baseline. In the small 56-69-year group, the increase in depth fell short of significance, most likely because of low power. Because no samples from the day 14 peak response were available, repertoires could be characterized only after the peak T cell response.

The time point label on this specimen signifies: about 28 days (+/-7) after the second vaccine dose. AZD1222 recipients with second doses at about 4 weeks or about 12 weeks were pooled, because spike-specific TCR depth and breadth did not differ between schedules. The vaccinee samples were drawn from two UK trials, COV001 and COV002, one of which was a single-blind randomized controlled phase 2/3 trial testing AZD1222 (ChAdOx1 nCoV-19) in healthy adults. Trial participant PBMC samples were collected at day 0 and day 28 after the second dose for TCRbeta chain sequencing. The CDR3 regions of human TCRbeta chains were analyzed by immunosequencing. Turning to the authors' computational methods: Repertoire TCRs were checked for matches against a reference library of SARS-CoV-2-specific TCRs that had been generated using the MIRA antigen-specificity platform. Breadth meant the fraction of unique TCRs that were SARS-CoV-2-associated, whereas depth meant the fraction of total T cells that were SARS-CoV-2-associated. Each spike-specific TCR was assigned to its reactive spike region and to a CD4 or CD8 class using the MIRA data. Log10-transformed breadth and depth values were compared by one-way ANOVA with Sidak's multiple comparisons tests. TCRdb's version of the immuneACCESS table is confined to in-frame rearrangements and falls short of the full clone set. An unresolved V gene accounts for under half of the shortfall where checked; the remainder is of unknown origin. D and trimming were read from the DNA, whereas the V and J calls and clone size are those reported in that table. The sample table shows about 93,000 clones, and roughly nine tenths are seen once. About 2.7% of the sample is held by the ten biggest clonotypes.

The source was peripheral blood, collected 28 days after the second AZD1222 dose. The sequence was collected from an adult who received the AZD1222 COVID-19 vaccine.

The CDR3 region has the sequence CASSETGQGISPLHF. The DNA sequence reads TGTGCCAGCAGTGAGACGGGACAGGGAATTTCACCCCTCCACTTT. The chain is assembled from TRBV25-1 and TRBJ1-6, and 9 junctional nucleotides match TRBD1. The germline V gene gives CDR1 as MGHDK and CDR2 as SYGVNS. V and J are trimmed by 3 bases and 9 bases, and the gene matches miss 6 bases of the junction. The CDR3 runs 15 amino acids, cysteine and phenylalanine included. Only CDR3 DNA is held: 45 bases, read in frame from base 1.